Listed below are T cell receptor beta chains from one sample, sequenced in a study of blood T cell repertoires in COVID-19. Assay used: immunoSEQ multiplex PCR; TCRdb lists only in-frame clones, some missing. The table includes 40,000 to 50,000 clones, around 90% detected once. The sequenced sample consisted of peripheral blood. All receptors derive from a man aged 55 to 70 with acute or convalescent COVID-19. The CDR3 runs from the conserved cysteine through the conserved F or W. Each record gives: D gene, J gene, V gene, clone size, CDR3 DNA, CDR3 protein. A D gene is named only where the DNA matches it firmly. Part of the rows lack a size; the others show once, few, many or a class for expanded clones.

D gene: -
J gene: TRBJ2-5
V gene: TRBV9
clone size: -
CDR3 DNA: TGTGCCAGCAGCGTAGGCCCCAGCAGGGTTCAGACCCAGTACTTC
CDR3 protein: CASSVGPSRVQTQYF

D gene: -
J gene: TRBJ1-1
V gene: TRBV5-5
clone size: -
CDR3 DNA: TGTGCCAGCAGCTTAGGTTCGGGAGGCACTGAAGCTTTCTTT
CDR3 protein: CASSLGSGGTEAFF

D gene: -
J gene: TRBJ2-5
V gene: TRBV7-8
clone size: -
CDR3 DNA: TGTGCCAGCAGCTTAGGTGACAAAGAGACCCAGTACTTC
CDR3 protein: CASSLGDKETQYF

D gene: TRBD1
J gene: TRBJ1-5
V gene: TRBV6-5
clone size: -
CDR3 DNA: TGTGCCAGCAGTTTCCGGGACAGGGGAGATCAGCCCCAGCATTTT
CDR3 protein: CASSFRDRGDQPQHF

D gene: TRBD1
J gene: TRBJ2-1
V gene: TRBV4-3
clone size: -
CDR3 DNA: TGCGCCAGCAGCCAGGCCGGGACAGAAGAAATGAGCTCCTACAATGAGCAGTTCTTC
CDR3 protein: CASSQAGTEEMSSYNEQFF

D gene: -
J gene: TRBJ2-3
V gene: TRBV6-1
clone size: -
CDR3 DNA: TGTGCCAGCAGTGATTCGGACAGCGGCGCGCAGTATTTT
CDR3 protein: CASSDSDSGAQYF

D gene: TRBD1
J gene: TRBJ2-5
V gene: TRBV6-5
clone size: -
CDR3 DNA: TGTGCCAGCAGCCCCGGGACAGGGGGCTCCCTGACCCAGTACTTC
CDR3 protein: CASSPGTGGSLTQYF

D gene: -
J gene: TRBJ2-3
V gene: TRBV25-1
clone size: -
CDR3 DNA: TGTGCCAGCAGGGCGGGGCCAGATACGCAGTATTTT
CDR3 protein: CASRAGPDTQYF

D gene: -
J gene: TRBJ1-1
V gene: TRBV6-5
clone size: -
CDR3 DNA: TGTGCCAGCAGCCTTTCTTTGAACACTGAAGCTTTCTTT
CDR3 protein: CASSLSLNTEAFF

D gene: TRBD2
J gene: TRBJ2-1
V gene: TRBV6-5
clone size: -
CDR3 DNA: TGTGCCAGCAGTTACACTAGCGGGACCTACAATGAGCAGTTCTTC
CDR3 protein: CASSYTSGTYNEQFF

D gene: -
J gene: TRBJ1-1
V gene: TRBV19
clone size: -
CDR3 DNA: TGTGCCAGTAGTATAGCCAGGGCGAACACTGAAGCTTTCTTT
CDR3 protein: CASSIARANTEAFF

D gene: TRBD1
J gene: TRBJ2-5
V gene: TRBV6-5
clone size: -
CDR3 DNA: TGTGCCAGCAGAGGACAGGGCAAAGAGACCCAGTACTTC
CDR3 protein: CASRGQGKETQYF

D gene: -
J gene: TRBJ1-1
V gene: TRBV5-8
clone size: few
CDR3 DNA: TGTGCCAGCATCATCAGGCCGAACGCTGAAGCTTTCTTT
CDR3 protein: CASIIRPNAEAFF

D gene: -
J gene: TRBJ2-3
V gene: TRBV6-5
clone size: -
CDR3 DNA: TGTGCCAGTTCCCCACAGTTTACTAGCACAGATACGCAGTATTTT
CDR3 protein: CASSPQFTSTDTQYF

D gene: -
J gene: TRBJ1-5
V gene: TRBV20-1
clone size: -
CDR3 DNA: TGCAGTGCTAGTCTGGGCGGGGTCTATAGCAATCAGCCCCAGCATTTT
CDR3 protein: CSASLGGVYSNQPQHF

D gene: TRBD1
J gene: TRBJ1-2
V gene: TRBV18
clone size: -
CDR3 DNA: TGTGCCAGCTCATCAACAGGGGACTCTAACTATGGCTACACCTTC
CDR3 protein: CASSSTGDSNYGYTF

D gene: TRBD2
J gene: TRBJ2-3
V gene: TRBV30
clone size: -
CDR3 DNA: TGTGCCTGGGGATCGGGGGGGATCACAGATACGCAGTATTTT
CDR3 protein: CAWGSGGITDTQYF

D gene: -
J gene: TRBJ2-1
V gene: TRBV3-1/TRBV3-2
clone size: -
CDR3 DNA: TGTGCCAGCAGCCAAGGTCGAGGTGATGAGCAGTTCTTC
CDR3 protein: CASSQGRGDEQFF

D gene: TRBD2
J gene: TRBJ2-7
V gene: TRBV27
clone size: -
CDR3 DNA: TGTGCCAGCAGTCGGACTAGCGGGCCTTACGAGCAGTACTTC
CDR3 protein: CASSRTSGPYEQYF

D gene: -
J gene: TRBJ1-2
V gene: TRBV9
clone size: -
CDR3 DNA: TGTGCCAGCAGCATCACGGGGGGGAACTATGGCTACACCTTC
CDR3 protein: CASSITGGNYGYTF

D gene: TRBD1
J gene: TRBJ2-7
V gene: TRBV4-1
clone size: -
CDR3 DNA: TGCGCCAGCAGTTACGGGACAGGGGGTTACGAGCAGTACTTC
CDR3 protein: CASSYGTGGYEQYF

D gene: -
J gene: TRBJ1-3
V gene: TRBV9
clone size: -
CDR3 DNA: TGTGCCAGCAGCCAGAGCTGGACAGACGGGGGAAACACCATATATTTT
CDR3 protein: CASSQSWTDGGNTIYF

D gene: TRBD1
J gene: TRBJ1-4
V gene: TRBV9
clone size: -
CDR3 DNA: TGTGCCAGCAAGCGACAGGGGAATGAAAAACTGTTTTTT
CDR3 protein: CASKRQGNEKLFF

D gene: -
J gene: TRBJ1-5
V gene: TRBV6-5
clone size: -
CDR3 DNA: TGTGCCAGCAGTTCCTACAGGGACAATCAGCCCCAGCATTTT
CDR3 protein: CASSSYRDNQPQHF

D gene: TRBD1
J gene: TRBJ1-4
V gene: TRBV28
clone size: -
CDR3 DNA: TGTGCCAGCAGGATGAACAGGGGGCGCGGTGAAAAACTGTTTTTT
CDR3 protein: CASRMNRGRGEKLFF

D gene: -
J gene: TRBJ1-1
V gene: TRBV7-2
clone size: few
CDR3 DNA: TGTGCCAGCAGCTGGGACATCAACACTGAAGCTTTCTTT
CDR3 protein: CASSWDINTEAFF

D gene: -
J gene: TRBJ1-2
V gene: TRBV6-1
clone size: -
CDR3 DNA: TGTGCCAGCAGTGACAGGGTTGGCGGCTACACCTTC
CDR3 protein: CASSDRVGGYTF

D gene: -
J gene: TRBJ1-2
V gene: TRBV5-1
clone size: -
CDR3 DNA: TGCGCCAGCAGCTTGGACAGGGTAGATGGCTACACCTTC
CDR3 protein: CASSLDRVDGYTF

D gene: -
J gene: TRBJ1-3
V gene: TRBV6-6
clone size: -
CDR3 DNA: TGTGCCAGCAGTTACCCGGGCTCTGGAAACACCATATATTTT
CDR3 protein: CASSYPGSGNTIYF

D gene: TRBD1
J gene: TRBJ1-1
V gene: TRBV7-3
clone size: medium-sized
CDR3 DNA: TGTGCCAGCAGCCCTGGGACAGGCGGTGAAGCTTTCTTT
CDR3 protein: CASSPGTGGEAFF

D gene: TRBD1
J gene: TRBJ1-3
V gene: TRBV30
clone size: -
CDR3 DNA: TGTGCCCGGAGGGACAGATTTGGAAACACCATATATTTT
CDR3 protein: CARRDRFGNTIYF

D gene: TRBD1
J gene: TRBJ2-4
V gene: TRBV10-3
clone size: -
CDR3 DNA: TGTGCCATCAGTGAGTCGACGGGACAGGGGGCAAACATTCAGTACTTC
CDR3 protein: CAISESTGQGANIQYF

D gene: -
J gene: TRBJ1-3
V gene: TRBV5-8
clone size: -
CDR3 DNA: TGTGCCAGCAGCCCGCGAGGGCTAGGCGCTGGAAACACCATATATTTT
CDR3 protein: CASSPRGLGAGNTIYF

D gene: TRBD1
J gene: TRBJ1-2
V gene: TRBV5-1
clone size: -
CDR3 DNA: TGCGCCAGCAGCCCGTCCGGGACAGGTCGTGGGGAGGTTACCTTC
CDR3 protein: CASSPSGTGRGEVTF

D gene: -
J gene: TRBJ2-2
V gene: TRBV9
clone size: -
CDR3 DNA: TGTGCCAGCGAGGGTAGAAACACCGGGGAGCTGTTTTTT
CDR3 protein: CASEGRNTGELFF

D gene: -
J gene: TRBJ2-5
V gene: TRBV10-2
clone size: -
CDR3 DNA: TGCGCCAGCGGATGGACGCGGGGAGAGACCCAGTACTTC
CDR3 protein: CASGWTRGETQYF

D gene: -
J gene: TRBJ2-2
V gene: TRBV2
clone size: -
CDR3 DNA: TGTGCCAGCATAAGACTCATCGCCGGGGAGCTGTTTTTT
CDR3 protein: CASIRLIAGELFF

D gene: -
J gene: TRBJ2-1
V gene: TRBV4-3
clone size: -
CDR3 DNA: TGCGCCAGCAGCCAAGACACAGCCTCCTACAATGAGCAGTTCTTC
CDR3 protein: CASSQDTASYNEQFF

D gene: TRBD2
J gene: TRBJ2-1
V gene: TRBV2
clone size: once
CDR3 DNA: TGTGCCAGCAGTGTAGCGGGGAGTGAGCAGTTCTTC
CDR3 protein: CASSVAGSEQFF

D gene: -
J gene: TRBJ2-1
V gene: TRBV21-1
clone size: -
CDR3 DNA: TGTGCCAGCACCAAAAGGTCGCAGGGGAAGAACGATGAGCAGTTCTTC
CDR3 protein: CASTKRSQGKNDEQFF

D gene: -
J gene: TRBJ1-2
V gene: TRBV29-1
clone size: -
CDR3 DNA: TGCAGCGCAGCCAGCGTGCGGTCGGATGGCTACACCTTC
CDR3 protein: CSAASVRSDGYTF

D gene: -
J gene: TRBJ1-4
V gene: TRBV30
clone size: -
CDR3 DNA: TGTGCCTGGAACAGGGTGGGGGAAAAACTGTTTTTT
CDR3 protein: CAWNRVGEKLFF

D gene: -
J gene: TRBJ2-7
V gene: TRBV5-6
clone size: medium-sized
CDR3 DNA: TGTGCCAGCAGCTTAAATCGCGGGCACCCGTACTTC
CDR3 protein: CASSLNRGHPYF

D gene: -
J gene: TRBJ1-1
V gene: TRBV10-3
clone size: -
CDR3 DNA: TGTGCCATCGGAAAACAGGAATCTGAAGCTTTCTTT
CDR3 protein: CAIGKQESEAFF

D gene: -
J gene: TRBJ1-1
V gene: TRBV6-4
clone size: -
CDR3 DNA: TGTGCCAGCAGTAGGGGATTGAACACTGAAGCTTTCTTT
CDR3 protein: CASSRGLNTEAFF

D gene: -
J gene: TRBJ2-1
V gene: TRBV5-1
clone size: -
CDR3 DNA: TGCGCCAGCAGCTTGGGCGGTAGCTCCTACAATGAGCAGTTCTTC
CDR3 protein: CASSLGGSSYNEQFF

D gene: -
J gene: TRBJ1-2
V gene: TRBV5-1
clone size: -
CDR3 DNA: TGCGCCAGCAGCTTGGGTAGGGGAAACTATGGCTACACCTTC
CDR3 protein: CASSLGRGNYGYTF

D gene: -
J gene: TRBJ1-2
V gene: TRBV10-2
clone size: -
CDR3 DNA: TGCGCCAGCAGTTCCTCTACGCCCACCGGCTACACCTTC
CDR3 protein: CASSSSTPTGYTF